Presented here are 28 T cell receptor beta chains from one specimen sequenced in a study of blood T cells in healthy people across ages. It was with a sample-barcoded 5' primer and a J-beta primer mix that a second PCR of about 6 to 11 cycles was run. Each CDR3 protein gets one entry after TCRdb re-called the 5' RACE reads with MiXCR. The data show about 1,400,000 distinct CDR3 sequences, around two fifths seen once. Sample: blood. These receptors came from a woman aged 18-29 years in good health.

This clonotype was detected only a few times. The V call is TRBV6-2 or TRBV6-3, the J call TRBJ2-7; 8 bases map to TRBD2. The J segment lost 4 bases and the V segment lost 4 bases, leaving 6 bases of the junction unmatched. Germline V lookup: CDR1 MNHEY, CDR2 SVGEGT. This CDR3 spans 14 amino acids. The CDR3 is CASSSSGSIYEQYF. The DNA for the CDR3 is TGTGCCAGCAGTTCGAGCGGGAGCATATACGAGCAGTACTTC.

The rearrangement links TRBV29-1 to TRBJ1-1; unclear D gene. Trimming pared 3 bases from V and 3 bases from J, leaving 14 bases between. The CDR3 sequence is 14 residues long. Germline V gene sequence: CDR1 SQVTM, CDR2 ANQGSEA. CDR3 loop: CSVERRLAYTEAFF. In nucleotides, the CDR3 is TGCAGCGTTGAGAGAAGGCTCGCCTACACTGAAGCTTTCTTT.

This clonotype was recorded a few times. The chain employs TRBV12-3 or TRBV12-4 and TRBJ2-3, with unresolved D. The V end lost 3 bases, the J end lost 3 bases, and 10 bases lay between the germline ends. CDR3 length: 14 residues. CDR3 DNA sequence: TGTGCCAGCAGTTTCATGGGTACGACAGATACGCAGTATTTT. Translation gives CASSFMGTTDTQYF.

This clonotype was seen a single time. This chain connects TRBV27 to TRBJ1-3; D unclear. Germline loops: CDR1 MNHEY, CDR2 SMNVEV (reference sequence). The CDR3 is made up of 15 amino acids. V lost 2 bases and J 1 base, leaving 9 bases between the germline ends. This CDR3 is CASSLRFGSGNTIYF. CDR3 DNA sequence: TGTGCCAGCAGTTTACGGTTCGGGTCTGGAAACACCATATATTTT.

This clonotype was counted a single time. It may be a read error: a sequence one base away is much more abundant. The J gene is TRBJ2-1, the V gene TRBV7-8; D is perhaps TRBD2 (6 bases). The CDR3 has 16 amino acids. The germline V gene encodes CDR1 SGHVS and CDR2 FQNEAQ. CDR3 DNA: TGTGCCAGCAGCCCAGGTAGCGGTAGCTCCTACAATGAGCGGTTCTTC. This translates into CASSPGSGSSYNERFF. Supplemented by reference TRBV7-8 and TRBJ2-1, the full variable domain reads GAGVSQSPRYKVAKRGQDVALRCDPISGHVSLFWYQQALGQGPEFLTYFQNEAQLDKSGLPSDRFFAERPEGSVSTLKIQRTQQEDSAVYLCASSPGSGSSYNERFFGPGTRLTVL.

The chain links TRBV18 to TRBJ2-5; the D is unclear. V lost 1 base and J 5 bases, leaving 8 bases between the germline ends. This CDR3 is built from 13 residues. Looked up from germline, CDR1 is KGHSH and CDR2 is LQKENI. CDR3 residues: CASSPQSPETQYF. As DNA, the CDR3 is TGTGCCAGCTCACCACAATCTCCCGAGACCCAGTACTTC.

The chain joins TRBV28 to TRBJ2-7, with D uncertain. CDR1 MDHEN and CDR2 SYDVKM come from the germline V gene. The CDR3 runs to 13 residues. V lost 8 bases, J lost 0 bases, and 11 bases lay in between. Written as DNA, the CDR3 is TGTGCCAGCCTAAAGAAGGTCTCCTACGAGCAGTACTTC. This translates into CASLKKVSYEQYF.

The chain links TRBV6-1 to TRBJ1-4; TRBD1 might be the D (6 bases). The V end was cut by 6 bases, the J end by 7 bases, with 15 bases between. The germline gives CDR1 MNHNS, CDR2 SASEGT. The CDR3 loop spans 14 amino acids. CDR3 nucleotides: TGTGCCAGCAGGGAGGGTGGGGGCGCTGAAAAACTGTTTTTT. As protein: CASREGGGAEKLFF.

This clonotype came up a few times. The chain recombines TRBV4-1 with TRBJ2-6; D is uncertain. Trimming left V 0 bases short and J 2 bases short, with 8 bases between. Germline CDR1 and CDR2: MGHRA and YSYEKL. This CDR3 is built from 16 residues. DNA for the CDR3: TGCGCCAGCAGCCAAGATAAGGGCCCTGGGGCCAACGTCCTGACTTTC. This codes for CASSQDKGPGANVLTF.

CDR3 coding DNA: TGCGCCAGCAGCTCTGGACAGGAGCCAAGATACGAGCAGTACTTC. Amino acid sequence: CASSSGQEPRYEQYF. The chain employs TRBV5-1 and TRBJ2-7; 7 nucleotides align to TRBD1. J lost 4 bases, V lost 3 bases, and 10 bases had no gene match. The CDR3 sequence is 15 residues long. Germline V gene sequence: CDR1 SGHRS, CDR2 YFSETQ.

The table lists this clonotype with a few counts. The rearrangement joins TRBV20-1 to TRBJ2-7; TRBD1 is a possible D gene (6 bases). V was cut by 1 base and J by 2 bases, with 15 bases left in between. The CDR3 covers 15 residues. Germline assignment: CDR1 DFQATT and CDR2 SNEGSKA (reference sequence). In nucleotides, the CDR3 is TGCAGTGCTAGAGTGGGGGCAGGGCGAACCTACGAGCAGTACTTC. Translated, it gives CSARVGAGRTYEQYF.

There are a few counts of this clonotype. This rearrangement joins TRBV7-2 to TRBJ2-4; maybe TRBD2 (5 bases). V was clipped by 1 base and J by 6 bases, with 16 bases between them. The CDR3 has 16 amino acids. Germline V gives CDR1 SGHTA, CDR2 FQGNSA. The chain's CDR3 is CASSLVSTSAGNIQYF. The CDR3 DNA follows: TGTGCCAGCAGCTTAGTTTCGACCTCGGCGGGAAACATTCAGTACTTC.

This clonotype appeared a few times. DNA of the CDR3: TGTGCCAGCACCGACGTCTGGAAAGCGGGAGAGACCCAGTACTTC. Translation: CASTDVWKAGETQYF. The V gene is TRBV3-1, the J gene TRBJ2-5; tentatively, D is TRBD2 (6 bases). Germline V lookup: CDR1 LGHDT, CDR2 YNNKEL (reference sequence). The CDR3 extends over 15 amino acids. V was trimmed by 7 bases and J by 4 bases, leaving 19 bases between them.

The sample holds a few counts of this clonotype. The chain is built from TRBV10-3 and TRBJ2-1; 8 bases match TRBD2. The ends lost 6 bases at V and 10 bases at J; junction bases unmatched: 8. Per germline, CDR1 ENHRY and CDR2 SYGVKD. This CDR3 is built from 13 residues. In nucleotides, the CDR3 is TGTGCCATCAGACTAGCGGCTGAGAGGGAGCAGTTCTTC. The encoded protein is CAIRLAAEREQFF.

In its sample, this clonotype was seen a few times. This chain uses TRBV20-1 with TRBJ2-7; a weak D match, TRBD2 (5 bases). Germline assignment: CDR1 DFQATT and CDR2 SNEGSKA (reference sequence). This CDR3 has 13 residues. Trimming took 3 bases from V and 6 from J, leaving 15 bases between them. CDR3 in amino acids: CSASAGIPSEQYF. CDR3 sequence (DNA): TGCAGTGCTAGCGCCGGGATCCCTTCCGAGCAGTACTTC.

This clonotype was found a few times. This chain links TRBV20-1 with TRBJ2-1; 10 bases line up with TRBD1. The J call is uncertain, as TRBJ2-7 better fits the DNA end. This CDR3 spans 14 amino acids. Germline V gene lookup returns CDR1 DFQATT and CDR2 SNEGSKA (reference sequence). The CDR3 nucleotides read TGCAGTGCTAGAGGACAGGGGGCTCCCAATGAGCAGTACTTC. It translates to CSARGQGAPNEQYF.

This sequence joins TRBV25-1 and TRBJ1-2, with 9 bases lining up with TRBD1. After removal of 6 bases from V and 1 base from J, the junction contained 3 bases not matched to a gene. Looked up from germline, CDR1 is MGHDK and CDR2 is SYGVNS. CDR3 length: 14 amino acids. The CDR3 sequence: CASRGQGGNYGYTF. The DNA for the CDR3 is TGTGCCAGCAGGGGACAGGGAGGTAACTATGGCTACACCTTC.

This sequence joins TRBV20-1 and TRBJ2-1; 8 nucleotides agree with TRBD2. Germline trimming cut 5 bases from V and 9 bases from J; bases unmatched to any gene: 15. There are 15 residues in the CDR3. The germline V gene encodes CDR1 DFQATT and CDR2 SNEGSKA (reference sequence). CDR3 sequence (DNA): TGCAGTGCTGGACTACCTCCGGGACTAGTGGGTGAGCAGTTCTTC. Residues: CSAGLPPGLVGEQFF.

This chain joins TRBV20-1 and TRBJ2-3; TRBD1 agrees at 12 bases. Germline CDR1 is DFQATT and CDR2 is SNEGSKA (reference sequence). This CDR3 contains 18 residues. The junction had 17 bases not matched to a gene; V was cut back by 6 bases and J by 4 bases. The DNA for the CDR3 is TGCAGTGCGCAGATCCTAGTTGTGGGACAGGGGGCACCAGATACGCAGTATTTT. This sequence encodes CSAQILVVGQGAPDTQYF.

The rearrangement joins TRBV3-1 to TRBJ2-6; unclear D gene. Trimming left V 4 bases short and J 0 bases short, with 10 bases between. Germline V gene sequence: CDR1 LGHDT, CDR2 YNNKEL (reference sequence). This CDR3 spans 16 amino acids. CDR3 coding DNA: TGTGCCAGCAGCCGAAAAGGAGCCTCTGGGGCCAACGTCCTGACTTTC. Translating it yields CASSRKGASGANVLTF.

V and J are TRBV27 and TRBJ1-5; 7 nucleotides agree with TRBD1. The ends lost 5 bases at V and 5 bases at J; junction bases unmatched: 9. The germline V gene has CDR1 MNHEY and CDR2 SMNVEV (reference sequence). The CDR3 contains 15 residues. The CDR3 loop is CASSPTGALYQPQHF. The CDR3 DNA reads TGTGCCAGCAGTCCCACAGGGGCCCTCTATCAGCCCCAGCATTTT.

This CDR3 is CASRAGTIYNEQFF. As DNA, the CDR3 is TGTGCCAGCAGAGCCGGGACGATCTACAATGAGCAGTTCTTC. V is TRBV28 and J is TRBJ2-1; possibly TRBD1 or TRBD2 for D (5 bases each). The germline V and J ends were trimmed by 6 bases and 3 bases, with 12 bases remaining between them. The V gene's germline CDR1 is MDHEN and CDR2 SYDVKM. The CDR3 has 14 residues.

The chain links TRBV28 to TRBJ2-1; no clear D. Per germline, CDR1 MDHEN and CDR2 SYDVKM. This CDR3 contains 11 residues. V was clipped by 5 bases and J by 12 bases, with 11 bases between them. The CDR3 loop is CASSAPGGQFF. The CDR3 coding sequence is TGTGCCAGCAGTGCTCCTGGTGGGCAGTTCTTC.

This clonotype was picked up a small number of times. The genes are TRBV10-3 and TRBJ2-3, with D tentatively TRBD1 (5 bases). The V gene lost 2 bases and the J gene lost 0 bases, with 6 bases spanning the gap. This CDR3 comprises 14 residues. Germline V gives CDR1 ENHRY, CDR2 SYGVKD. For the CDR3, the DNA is TGTGCCATCAGTGAGAGGGGCAGCACAGATACGCAGTATTTT. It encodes CAISERGSTDTQYF.

The CDR3 region has the DNA TGCGCCAGCAGAAAGGGACAGTCCTACGAGCAGTACTTC. It encodes CASRKGQSYEQYF. This chain links TRBV5-1 with TRBJ2-7; 7 bases are shared with TRBD1. V was clipped by 5 bases and J by 1 base; unmatched bases: 3. This CDR3 has 13 amino acids. CDR1 is SGHRS and CDR2 is YFSETQ in the germline V gene.

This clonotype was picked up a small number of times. In DNA form, the CDR3 reads TGCAGTGCTAGCGGGAGGGCTTACAATGAGCAGTACTTC. Translated, it gives CSASGRAYNEQYF. The J gene is TRBJ2-5, the V gene TRBV20-1; TRBD2 agrees at 8 bases. CDR3 length: 13 amino acids. Germline V gene sequence: CDR1 DFQATT, CDR2 SNEGSKA (reference sequence). V shed 3 bases and J 11 bases; nucleotides not matched to a gene: 11.

Here the CDR3 DNA reads TGTGCCAGCAGTTTTAAGGGATATTCCTACAATGAGCAGTTCTTC. Amino acid sequence: CASSFKGYSYNEQFF. This chain joins TRBV12-3 or TRBV12-4 and TRBJ2-1, with D uncertain. Trimming took 3 bases from V and 1 from J, leaving 10 bases between them. The CDR3 length is 15 residues.

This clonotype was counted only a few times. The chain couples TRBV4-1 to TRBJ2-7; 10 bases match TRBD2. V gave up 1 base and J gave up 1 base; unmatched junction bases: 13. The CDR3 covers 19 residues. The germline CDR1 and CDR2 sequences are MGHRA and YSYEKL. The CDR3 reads CASSQVWSSGSEFSYEQYF. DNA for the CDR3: TGCGCCAGCAGCCAAGTTTGGTCTAGCGGGAGCGAATTTTCCTACGAGCAGTACTTC.